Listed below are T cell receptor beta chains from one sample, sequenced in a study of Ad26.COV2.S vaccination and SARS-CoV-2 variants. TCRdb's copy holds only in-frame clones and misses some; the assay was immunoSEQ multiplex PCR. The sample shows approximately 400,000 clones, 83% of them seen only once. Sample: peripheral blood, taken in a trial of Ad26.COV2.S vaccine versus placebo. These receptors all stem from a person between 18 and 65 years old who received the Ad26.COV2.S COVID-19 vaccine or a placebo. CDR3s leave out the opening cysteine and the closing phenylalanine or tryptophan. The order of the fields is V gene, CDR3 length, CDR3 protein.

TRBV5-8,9,ASSLWPEAF
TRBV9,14,ASSLRDSSYNSPLH
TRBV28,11,ASSEDGVTEAF
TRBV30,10,AWVGWSGELF
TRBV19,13,ASSIAGMVTGELF
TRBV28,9,ASYDRTEAF
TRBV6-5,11,ASTSRARQPQH
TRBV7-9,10,ASSNSVGEQY
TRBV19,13,ASSIGTAVYYGYT
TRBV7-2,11,ASSLRRGGEQY
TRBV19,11,ASKMEGNQPQH
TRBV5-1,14,ASSSPPGRPNTEAF
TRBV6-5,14,ASSLEVQGTNSPLH
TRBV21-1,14,ASSKLRQGGFYEQY
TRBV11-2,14,ASRRHPGPAGDTQY
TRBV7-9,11,ASRPTSADEQF
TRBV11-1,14,ASSPRPGTGFNEQF
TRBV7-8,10,ASSQQGYEQY